These T cell receptor beta chains were read from a single sample in a study of technical replicates of blood from a few donors. The assay was immunoSEQ multiplex PCR, and TCRdb's table has in-frame clones only and misses some. The table includes some 69,000 clones, over 70% detected once. The sequencing sample was made of PBMCs. These receptors were collected from a human donor in good health. Some clones in this sample may be carry-over from other donors' samples. CDR3s include the opening cysteine and the closing phenylalanine or tryptophan. A D gene is named only where the DNA matches it firmly.

d_call j_call v_call cdr3_nt cdr3_aa
- TRBJ2-6 TRBV19 TGTGCCAGTCTCTCTGGGGCCAACGTCCTGACTTTC CASLSGANVLTF
- TRBJ1-3 TRBV5-6 TGTGCCAGCAGCTTGGGTAGGGGGAACTCTGGAAACACCATATATTTT CASSLGRGNSGNTIYF
TRBD1 TRBJ1-5 TRBV28 TGTGCCAGCAGTTCCCCGGGACAGTTGAATCAGCCCCAGCATTTT CASSSPGQLNQPQHF
- TRBJ1-2 TRBV19 TGTGCCAGTAACCTGAGACTCCTTGACGGGGACTATGGCTACACCTTC CASNLRLLDGDYGYTF
TRBD2 TRBJ2-3 TRBV27 TGTGCCAGCAGTCCACTGGGGAGGGAAAGGTTACGGACGCAGTATTTT CASSPLGRERLRTQYF
TRBD1 TRBJ1-5 TRBV30 TGTGCCTGGAGTGCCTACCGGGACAGGGACAATCAGCCCCAGCATTTT CAWSAYRDRDNQPQHF
- TRBJ1-3 TRBV5-1 TGCGCCAGCAGCCCGGCCGGGGGGGGCTTTGTGAACACCATATATTTT CASSPAGGGFVNTIYF
- TRBJ2-2 TRBV6-5 TGTGCCAGCAGTTACAAAAGAGTCGGCGGGGAGCTGTTTTTT CASSYKRVGGELFF
TRBD1 TRBJ2-7 TRBV29-1 TGCAGCACAGGGACAGGGCGAGAGCAGTACTTC CSTGTGREQYF
- TRBJ1-2 TRBV30 TGTGCCGGGGGGTGGGACTATGGCTACACCTTC CAGGWDYGYTF